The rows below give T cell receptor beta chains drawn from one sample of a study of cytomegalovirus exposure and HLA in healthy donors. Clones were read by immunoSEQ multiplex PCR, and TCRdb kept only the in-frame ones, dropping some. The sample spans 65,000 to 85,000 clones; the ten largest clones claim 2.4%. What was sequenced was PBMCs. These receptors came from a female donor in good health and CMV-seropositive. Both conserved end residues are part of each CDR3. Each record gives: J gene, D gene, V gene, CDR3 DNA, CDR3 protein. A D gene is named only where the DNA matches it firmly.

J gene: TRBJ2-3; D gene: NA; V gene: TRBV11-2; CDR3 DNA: TGTGCCAGCAGCCCTAGCACAGATACGCAGTATTTT; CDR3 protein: CASSPSTDTQYF
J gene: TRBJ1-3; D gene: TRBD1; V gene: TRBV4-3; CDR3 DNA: TGCGCCAGCAGCCAAGGGACAGGGGGCGCGGTTGGAAACACCATATATTTT; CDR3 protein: CASSQGTGGAVGNTIYF
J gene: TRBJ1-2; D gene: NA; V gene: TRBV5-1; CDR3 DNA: TGCGCCAGCAGCTTGGACAGCACTTCTAACTATGGCTACACCTTC; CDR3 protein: CASSLDSTSNYGYTF
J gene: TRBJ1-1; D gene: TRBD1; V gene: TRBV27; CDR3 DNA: TGTGCCAGCAGTTTACGACCGCCCGGGACAGGGATGAACACTGAAGCTTTCTTT; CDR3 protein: CASSLRPPGTGMNTEAFF
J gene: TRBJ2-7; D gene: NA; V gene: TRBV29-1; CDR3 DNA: TGCAGCGCCCTGGACAGTGTCTACGAGCAGTACTTC; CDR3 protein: CSALDSVYEQYF
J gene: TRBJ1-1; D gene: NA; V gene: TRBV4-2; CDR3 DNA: TGTGCCAGCAGCCCCGGGACACTCACGAACACTGAAGATTTCTTT; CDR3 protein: CASSPGTLTNTEDFF
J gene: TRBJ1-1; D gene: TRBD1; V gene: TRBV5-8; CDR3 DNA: TGTGCCAGCAGCTTGCCCGGACAGGTCCTGTCTGAAGCTTTCTTT; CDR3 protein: CASSLPGQVLSEAFF
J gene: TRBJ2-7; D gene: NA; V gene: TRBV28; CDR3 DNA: TGTGCCAGCAGTTTATCGGGGACTCACCACGCCGACGAGCAGTACTTC; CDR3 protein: CASSLSGTHHADEQYF
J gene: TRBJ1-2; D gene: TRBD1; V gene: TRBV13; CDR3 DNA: TGTGCCAGCAGCCCGAGGACAGGGAACTATGGCTACACCTTC; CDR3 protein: CASSPRTGNYGYTF
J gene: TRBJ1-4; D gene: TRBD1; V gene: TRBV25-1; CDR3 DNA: TGTGCCAGCAGAGGACAGGGGAGGAATGAAAAACTGTTTTTT; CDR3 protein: CASRGQGRNEKLFF
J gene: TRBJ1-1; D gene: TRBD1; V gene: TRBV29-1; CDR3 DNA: TGCAGCGCCTTAACAGGGGTCGACACTGAAGCTTTCTTT; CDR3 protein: CSALTGVDTEAFF
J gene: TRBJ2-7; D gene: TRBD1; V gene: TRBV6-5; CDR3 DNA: TGTGCCACGTCTTCGACAGGGCGCGAGCAGTACTTC; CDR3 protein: CATSSTGREQYF
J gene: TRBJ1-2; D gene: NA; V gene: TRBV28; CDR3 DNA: TGTGCCAGCAGCCTTGCTGGGTATTGGGACACTCGCTATGGCTACACCTTC; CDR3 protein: CASSLAGYWDTRYGYTF
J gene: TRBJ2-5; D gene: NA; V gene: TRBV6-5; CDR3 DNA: TGTGCCAGCAGTTACTCGATCGGAGGGGGAGGGGAGACCCAGTACTTC; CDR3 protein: CASSYSIGGGGETQYF
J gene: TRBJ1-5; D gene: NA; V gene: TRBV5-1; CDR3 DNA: TGCGCCAGCAGCTTCAACACAGGCCGGAATCAGCCCCAGCATTTT; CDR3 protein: CASSFNTGRNQPQHF
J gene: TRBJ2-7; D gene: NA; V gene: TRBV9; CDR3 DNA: TGTGCCAGCAGCAAAAGAGGACAACCAAACGCCTACGAGCAGTACTTC; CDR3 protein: CASSKRGQPNAYEQYF
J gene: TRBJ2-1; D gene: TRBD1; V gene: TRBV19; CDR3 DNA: TGTGCCAGTACCTCCGGGACAGGGAGGCCTGAGCAGTTCTTC; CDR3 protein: CASTSGTGRPEQFF
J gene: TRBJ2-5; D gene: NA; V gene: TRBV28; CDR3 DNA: TGTGCCAGCAGGACCCGACAGGCCCTCGGGGAGACCCAGTACTTC; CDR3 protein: CASRTRQALGETQYF
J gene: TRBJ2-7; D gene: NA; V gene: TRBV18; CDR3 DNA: TGTGCCAGCTCACTTGTGGACAGCCGTTCTTCCAAAGTTTCACCTACCCGCGAGCAGTACTTC; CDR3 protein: CASSLVDSRSSKVSPTREQYF
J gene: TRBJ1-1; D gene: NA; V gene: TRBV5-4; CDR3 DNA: TGTGCCAGCAGCTATTCACAGAACACTGAAGCTTTCTTT; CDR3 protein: CASSYSQNTEAFF
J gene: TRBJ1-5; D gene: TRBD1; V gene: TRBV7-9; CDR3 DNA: TGTGCCAGCAGCTTAAGACCATCGACAGGGGGAAGGGACAATCAGCCCCAGCATTTT; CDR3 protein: CASSLRPSTGGRDNQPQHF
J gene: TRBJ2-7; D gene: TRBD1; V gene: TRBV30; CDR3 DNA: TGTGCCTGGAGCGATGACAGGGGAAGCGCCTACGAGCAGTACTTC; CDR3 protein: CAWSDDRGSAYEQYF
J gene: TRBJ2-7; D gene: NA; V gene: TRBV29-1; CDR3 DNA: TGCAGCGTCTTACGACAGGCCTCCTACGAGCAGTACTTC; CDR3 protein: CSVLRQASYEQYF
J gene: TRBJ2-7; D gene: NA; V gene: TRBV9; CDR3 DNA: TGTGCCAGCAGCGTAGCGGGCAGGGTATCGAGCGAGCAGTACTTC; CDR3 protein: CASSVAGRVSSEQYF
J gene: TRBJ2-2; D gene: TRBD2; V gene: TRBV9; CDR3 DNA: TGTGCCAGCAGCGTCCTAGCGGGACTCACCGGGGAGCTGTTTTTT; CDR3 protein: CASSVLAGLTGELFF
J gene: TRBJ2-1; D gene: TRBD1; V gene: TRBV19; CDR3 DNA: TGTGCCACAGCTAGGACAGGGGGGAATGAGCAGTTCTTC; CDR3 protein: CATARTGGNEQFF
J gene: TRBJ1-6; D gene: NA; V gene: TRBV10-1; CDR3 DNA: TGCGCCAGCAGAGGGGAATGCTCCTATAATTCACCCCTCCACTTT; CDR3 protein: CASRGECSYNSPLHF
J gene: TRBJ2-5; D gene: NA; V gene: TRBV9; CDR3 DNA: TGTGCCAGCAGCGTAGGCCCCCTAAATGGAGAGACCCAGTACTTC; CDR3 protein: CASSVGPLNGETQYF
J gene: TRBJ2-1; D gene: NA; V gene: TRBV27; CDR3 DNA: TGTGCCAGCAGTTTATCAGGGGGCGCGGGGAATGAGCAGTTCTTC; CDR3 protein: CASSLSGGAGNEQFF
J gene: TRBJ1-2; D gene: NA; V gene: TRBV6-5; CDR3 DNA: TGTGCCAGCAGTTACTCAGGGGGTCTCTATGGCTACACCTTC; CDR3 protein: CASSYSGGLYGYTF
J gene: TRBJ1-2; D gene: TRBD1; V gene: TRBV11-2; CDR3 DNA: TGTGCCAGCAGTCAACAGGGGGCAGATGGCTACACCTTC; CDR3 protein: CASSQQGADGYTF
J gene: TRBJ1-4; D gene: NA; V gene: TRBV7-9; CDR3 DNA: TGTGCCAGCAGCTTAGCATTCCCTTCAACTAATGAAAAACTGTTTTTT; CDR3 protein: CASSLAFPSTNEKLFF
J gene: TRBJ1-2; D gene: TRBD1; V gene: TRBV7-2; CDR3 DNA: TGTGCCAGCAGCTTAGAAGGGGACAGGGCGAGTGGCTACACCTTC; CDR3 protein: CASSLEGDRASGYTF
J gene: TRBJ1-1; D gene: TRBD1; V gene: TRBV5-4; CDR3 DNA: TGTGCCAGCAGCATGGACAGGGGGACTGAAGCTTTCTTT; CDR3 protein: CASSMDRGTEAFF
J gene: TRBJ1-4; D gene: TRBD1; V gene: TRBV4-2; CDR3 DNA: TGTGCCAGCACCCTTTCCGGGGCAGGGGGACGGTTAAGCGATGAAAAACTGTTTTTT; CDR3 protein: CASTLSGAGGRLSDEKLFF
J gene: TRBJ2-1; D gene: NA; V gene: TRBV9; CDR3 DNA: TGTGCCAGCAGCCTCGACACTTACAATGAGCAGTTCTTC; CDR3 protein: CASSLDTYNEQFF
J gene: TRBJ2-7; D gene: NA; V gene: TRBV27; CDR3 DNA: TGTGCCAGCAGTTTAACCGGGGTTGCCCCCTACGAGCAGTACTTC; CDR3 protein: CASSLTGVAPYEQYF
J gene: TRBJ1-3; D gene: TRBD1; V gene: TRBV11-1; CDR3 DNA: TGTGCCAGCAGCTTAGAGGGGGACAGCGCCTCTGGAAACACCATATATTTT; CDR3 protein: CASSLEGDSASGNTIYF
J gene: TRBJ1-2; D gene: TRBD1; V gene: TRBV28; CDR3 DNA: TGTGCCAGCAGCTGGCAGGGGGCTGGTGGCTACACCTTC; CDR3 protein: CASSWQGAGGYTF
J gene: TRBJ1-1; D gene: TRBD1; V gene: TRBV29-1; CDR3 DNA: TGCAGCGCTAGACAGGGTGCGGACACTGAAGCTTTCTTT; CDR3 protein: CSARQGADTEAFF
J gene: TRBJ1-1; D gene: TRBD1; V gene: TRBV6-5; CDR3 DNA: TGTGCCAGCAGTGGGGGGTGGGACAGCCCTGAAGCTTTCTTT; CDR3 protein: CASSGGWDSPEAFF
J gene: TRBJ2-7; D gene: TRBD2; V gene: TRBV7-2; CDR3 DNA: TGTGCCAGCAGCCATCCCCTTGTTTCGACTAGCGGTTCCTACGAGCAGTACTTC; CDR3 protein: CASSHPLVSTSGSYEQYF
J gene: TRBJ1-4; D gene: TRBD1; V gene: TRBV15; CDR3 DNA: TGTGCCACCAGCAGAGTACAGGGGTCTAATGAAAAACTGTTTTTT; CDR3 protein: CATSRVQGSNEKLFF